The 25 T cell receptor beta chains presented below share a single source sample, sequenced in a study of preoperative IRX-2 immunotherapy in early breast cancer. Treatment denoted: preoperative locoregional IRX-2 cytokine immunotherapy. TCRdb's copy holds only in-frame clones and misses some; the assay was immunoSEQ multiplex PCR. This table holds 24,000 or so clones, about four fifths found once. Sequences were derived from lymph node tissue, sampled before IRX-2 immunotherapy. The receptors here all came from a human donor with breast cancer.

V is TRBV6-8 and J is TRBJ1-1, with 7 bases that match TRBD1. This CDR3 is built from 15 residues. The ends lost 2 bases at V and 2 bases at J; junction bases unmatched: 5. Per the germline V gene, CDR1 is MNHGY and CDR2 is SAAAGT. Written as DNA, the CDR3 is TGTGCCAGCAGTTACAGAGACAGGGTCAACACTGAAGCTTTCTTT. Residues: CASSYRDRVNTEAFF.

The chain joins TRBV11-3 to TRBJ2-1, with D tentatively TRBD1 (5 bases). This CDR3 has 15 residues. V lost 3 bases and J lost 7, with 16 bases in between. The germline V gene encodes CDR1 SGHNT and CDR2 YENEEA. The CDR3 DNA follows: TGTGCCAGCAGCTTGGTCCTAGGGGTGATGAATGAGCAGTTCTTC. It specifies CASSLVLGVMNEQFF.

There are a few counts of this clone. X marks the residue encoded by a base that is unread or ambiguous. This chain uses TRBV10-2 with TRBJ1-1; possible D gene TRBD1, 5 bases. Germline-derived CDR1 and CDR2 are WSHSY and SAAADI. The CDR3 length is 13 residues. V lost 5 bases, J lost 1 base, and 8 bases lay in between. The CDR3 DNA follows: TGCGCCAGCAGTCMACAGGCGAACACTGAAGCTTTCTTT. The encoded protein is CASSXQANTEAFF.

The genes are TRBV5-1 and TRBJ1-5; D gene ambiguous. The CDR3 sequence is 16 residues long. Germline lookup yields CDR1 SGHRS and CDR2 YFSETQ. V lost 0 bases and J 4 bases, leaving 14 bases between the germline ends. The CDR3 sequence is CASSLGLPGGNQPQHF. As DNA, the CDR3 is TGCGCCAGCAGCTTGGGGTTGCCGGGAGGTAATCAGCCCCAGCATTTT.

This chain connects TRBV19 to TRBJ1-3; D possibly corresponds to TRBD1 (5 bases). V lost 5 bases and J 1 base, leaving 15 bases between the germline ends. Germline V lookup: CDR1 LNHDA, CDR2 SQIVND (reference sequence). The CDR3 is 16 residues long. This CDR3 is CASSPGGVSSGNTIYF. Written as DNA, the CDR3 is TGTGCCAGTAGTCCTGGGGGGGTTTCATCTGGAAACACCATATATTTT.

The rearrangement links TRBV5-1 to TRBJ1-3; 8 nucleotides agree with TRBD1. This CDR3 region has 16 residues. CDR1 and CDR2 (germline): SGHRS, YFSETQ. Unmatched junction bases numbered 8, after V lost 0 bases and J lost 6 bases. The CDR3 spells CASSLGRTGSVNTIYF. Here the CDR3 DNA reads TGCGCCAGCAGCTTGGGAAGGACAGGGAGTGTAAACACCATATATTTT.

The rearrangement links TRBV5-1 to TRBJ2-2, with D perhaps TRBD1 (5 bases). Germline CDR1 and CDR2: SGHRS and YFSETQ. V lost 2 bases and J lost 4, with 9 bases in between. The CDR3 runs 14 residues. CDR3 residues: CASSFGHRTGELFF. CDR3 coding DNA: TGCGCCAGCAGCTTCGGACATCGCACCGGGGAGCTGTTTTTT.

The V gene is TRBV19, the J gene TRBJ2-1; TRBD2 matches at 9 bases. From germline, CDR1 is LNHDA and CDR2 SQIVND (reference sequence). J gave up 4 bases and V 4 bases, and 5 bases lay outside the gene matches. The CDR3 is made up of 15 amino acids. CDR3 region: CASSTTGLAYNEQFF. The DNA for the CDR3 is TGTGCCAGTAGTACCACGGGACTAGCATACAATGAGCAGTTCTTC.

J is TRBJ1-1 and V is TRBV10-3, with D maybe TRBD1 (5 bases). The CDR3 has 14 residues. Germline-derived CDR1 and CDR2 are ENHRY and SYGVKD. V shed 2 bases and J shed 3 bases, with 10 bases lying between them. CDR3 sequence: CAISEGRGDTEAFF. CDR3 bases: TGTGCCATCAGTGAGGGAAGGGGAGACACTGAAGCTTTCTTT.

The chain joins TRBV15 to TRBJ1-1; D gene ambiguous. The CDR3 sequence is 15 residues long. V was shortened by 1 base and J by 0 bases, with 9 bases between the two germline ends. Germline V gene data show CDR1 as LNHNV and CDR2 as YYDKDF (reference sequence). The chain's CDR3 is CATSRVMNMNTEAFF. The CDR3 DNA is TGTGCCACCAGCAGAGTAATGAACATGAACACTGAAGCTTTCTTT.

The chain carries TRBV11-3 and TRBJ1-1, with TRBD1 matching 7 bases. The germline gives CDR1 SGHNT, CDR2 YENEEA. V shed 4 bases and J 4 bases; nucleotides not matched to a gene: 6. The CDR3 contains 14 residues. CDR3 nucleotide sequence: TGTGCCAGCAGCTCCCGGGACAGCGGCACTGAAGCTTTCTTT. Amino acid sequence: CASSSRDSGTEAFF.

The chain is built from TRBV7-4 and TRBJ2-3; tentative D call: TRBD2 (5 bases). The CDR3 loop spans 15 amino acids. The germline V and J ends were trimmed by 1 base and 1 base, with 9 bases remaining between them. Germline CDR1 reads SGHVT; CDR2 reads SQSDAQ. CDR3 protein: CASSLGNGGTDTQYF. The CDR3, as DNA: TGTGCCAGCAGCTTAGGGAACGGGGGCACAGATACGCAGTATTTT.

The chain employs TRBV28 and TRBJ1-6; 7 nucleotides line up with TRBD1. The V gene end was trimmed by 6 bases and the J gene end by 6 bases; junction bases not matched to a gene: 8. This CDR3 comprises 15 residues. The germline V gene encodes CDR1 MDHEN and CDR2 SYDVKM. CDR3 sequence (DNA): TGTGCCAGCAGCCCCCGGGACAGACCTAATTCACCCCTCCACTTT. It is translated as CASSPRDRPNSPLHF.

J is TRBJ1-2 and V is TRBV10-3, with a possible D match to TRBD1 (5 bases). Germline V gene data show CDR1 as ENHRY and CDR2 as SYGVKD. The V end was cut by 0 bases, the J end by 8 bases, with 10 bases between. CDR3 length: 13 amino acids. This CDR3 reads CAISESSGGGYTF. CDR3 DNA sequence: TGTGCCATCAGTGAGTCGTCTGGGGGAGGCTACACCTTC.

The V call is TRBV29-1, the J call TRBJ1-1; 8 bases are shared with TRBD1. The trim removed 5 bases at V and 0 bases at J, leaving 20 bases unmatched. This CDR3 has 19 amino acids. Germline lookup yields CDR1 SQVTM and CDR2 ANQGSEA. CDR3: CSVIIKARDRPIMNTEAFF. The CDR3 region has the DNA TGCAGCGTTATAATTAAAGCGCGGGACAGGCCTATTATGAACACTGAAGCTTTCTTT.

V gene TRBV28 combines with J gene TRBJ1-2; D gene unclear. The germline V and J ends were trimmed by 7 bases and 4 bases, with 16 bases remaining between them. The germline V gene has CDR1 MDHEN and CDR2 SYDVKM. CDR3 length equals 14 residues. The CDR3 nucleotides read TGTGCCAGCACCCTGAGCCGCTTGGGCTATGGCTACACCTTC. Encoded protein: CASTLSRLGYGYTF.

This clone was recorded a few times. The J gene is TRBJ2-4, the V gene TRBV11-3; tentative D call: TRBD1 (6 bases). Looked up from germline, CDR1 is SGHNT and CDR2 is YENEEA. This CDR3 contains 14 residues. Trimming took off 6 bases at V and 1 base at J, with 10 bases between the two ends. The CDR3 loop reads CASSRTGAKNIQYF. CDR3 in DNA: TGTGCCAGCAGTCGAACAGGGGCCAAAAACATTCAGTACTTC.

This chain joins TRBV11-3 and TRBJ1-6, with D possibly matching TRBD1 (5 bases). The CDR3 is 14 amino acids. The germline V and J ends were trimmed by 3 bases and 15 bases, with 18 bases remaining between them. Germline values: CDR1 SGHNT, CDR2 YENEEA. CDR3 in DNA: TGTGCCAGCAGCTTGGACACCCCTAGTCAGATCCTCCACTTT. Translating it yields CASSLDTPSQILHF.

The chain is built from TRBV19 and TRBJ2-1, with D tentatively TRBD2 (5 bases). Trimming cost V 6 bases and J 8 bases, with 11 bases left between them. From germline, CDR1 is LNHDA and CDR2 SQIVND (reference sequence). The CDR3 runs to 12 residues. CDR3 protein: CASREGGDEQFF. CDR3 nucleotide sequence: TGTGCCAGTAGAGAGGGTGGGGATGAGCAGTTCTTC.

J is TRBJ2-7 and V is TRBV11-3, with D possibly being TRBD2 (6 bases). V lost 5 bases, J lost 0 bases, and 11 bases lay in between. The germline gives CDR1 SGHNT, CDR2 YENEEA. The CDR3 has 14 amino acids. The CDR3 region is CASSQPGGSYEQYF. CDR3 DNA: TGTGCCAGCAGCCAACCCGGGGGCTCCTACGAGCAGTACTTC. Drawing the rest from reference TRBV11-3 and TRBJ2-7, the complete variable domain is EAGVVQSPRYKIIEKKQPVAFWCNPISGHNTLYWYLQNLGQGPELLIRYENEEAVDDSQLPKDRFSAERLKGVDSTLKIQPAELGDSAVYLCASSQPGGSYEQYFGPGTRLTVT.

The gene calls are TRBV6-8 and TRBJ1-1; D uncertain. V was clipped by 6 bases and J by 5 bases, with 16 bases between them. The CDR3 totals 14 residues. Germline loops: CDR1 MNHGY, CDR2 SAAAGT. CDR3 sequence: CASSLSTGRTEAFF. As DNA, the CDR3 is TGTGCCAGCAGCCTCAGTACCGGAAGGACTGAAGCTTTCTTT.

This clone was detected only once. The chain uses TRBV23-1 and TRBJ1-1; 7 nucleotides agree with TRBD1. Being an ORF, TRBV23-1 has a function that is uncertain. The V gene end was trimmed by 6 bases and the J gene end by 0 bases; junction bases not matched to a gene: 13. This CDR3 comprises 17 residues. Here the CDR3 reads CASSQDGRGKMNTEAFF. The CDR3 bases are TGCGCCAGCAGCCAAGATGGCAGGGGGAAGATGAACACTGAAGCTTTCTTT.

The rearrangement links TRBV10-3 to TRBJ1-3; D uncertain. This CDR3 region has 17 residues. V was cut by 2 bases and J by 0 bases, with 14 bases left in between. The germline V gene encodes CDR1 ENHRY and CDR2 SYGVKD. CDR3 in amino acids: CAISEPSAPNSGNTIYF. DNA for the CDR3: TGTGCCATCAGTGAGCCGTCAGCCCCCAACTCTGGAAACACCATATATTTT.

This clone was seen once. This CDR3 is CASSYGTGGPFDSPLHF. The CDR3 DNA follows: TGTGCCAGCAGTTATGGGACAGGGGGCCCCTTCGATTCACCCCTCCACTTT. This sequence joins TRBV28 and TRBJ1-6; 12 nucleotides match TRBD1. The CDR3 contains 17 residues. CDR1 MDHEN and CDR2 SYDVKM come from the germline V gene. The trim removed 4 bases at V and 8 bases at J, leaving 9 bases unmatched.

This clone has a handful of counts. CDR3 in DNA: TGTGCCAGTAGCCCGGGACAGGGGCTCAATGAGCAGTTCTTC. It yields the protein CASSPGQGLNEQFF. The rearrangement joins TRBV19 to TRBJ2-1; 10 nucleotides agree with TRBD1. J lost 6 bases, V lost 6 bases, and 5 bases had no gene match. Germline CDR1 reads LNHDA; CDR2 reads SQIVND (reference sequence). The CDR3 has 14 amino acids.